This is a list of T cell receptor beta chains from one sample in a study of immune cell composition in non-small cell lung cancer. The assay was immunoSEQ multiplex PCR, and TCRdb's table has in-frame clones only and misses some. The sample shows about 9,000 clones, around 77% of them seen only once. The sample comprised non-adjacent lung tissue. These receptors all stem from a human donor with non-small cell lung cancer. CDR3s include the opening cysteine and the closing phenylalanine or tryptophan. A D gene is named only where the DNA matches it firmly. Expanded clones get a size class; other rows say once, few or many, or leave the size out.

clone_size,j_call,v_call,d_call,cdr3_aa,cdr3_nt
.,TRBJ2-5,TRBV28,TRBD2,CASIPLGGRAGETQYF,TGTGCCAGCATCCCCCTGGGCGGGAGGGCCGGGGAGACCCAGTACTTC
once,TRBJ2-2,TRBV9,.,CASSASVSGELFF,TGTGCCAGCAGCGCTAGCGTCAGCGGGGAGCTGTTTTTT
.,TRBJ1-6,TRBV5-8,TRBD1,CASSLGTGTSPLHF,TGTGCCAGCAGCCTAGGGACAGGAACTTCACCCCTCCACTTT
.,TRBJ1-3,TRBV6-5,.,CASSLETGNTIYF,TGTGCCAGCAGTTTAGAAACTGGAAACACCATATATTTT
once,TRBJ1-1,TRBV30,.,CAWRRGDRNTEAFF,TGTGCCTGGAGAAGGGGGGACCGGAACACTGAAGCTTTCTTT
.,TRBJ1-2,TRBV29-1,.,CSVYREANYGYTF,TGCAGCGTGTACAGGGAAGCTAACTATGGCTACACCTTC
.,TRBJ2-1,TRBV28,.,CASHRGPYNEQFF,TGTGCCAGCCATCGGGGCCCCTACAATGAGCAGTTCTTC
.,TRBJ1-1,TRBV28,.,CASSSGALNTEAFF,TGTGCCAGCAGTTCAGGGGCTTTGAACACTGAAGCTTTCTTT
.,TRBJ2-3,TRBV29-1,.,CSARRLAVLSTGTDTQYF,TGCAGCGCCCGGAGGTTAGCGGTCCTCTCAACAGGGACAGATACGCAGTATTTT
.,TRBJ1-2,TRBV2,.,CASPTGIYGYTF,TGTGCCAGCCCTACGGGGATCTATGGCTACACCTTC
once,TRBJ2-3,TRBV18,.,CASSPQGGLADTQYF,TGTGCCAGCTCACCCCAGGGGGGGTTGGCGGATACGCAGTATTTT
.,TRBJ1-4,TRBV19,.,CASRLFGTEEKLFF,TGTGCCTCCCGTCTTTTCGGGACGGAGGAAAAACTGTTTTTT
.,TRBJ2-7,TRBV4-1,TRBD1,CASSRDREIGEQYF,TGCGCCAGCAGCCGGGACAGGGAAATAGGCGAGCAGTACTTC
.,TRBJ2-1,TRBV30,.,CAWSLRARGEQFF,TGTGCCTGGAGTCTAAGGGCCAGGGGTGAGCAGTTCTTC
.,TRBJ2-7,TRBV19,TRBD1,CASSPSGQGASYEQYF,TGTGCCAGTAGTCCCTCGGGACAGGGGGCGTCCTACGAGCAGTACTTC
.,TRBJ1-1,TRBV11-2,TRBD1,CASSTEPTGDEAFF,TGTGCCAGCAGCACAGAACCCACAGGGGATGAAGCTTTCTTT
few,TRBJ2-3,TRBV7-9,.,CASVGGWSTDTQYF,TGTGCCAGCGTCGGGGGATGGAGCACAGATACGCAGTATTTT
.,TRBJ2-4,TRBV19,.,CASTNPGDKNIQYF,TGTGCCAGTACCAACCCCGGGGACAAAAACATTCAGTACTTC
.,TRBJ2-7,TRBV5-1,.,CASSFPDTGSEQYF,TGCGCCAGCAGCTTCCCAGACACAGGTTCCGAGCAGTACTTC
.,TRBJ2-3,TRBV10-2,.,CASRGPGAILDTQYF,TGCGCCAGCAGGGGACCCGGAGCTATACTAGATACGCAGTATTTT
.,TRBJ1-1,TRBV4-1,TRBD1,CASSQLFGVTGDTEAFF,TGCGCCAGCAGCCAACTATTCGGGGTTACAGGGGACACTGAAGCTTTCTTT
.,TRBJ1-5,TRBV5-8,.,CASSLAGAGSGPQHF,TGTGCCAGCAGCTTGGCCGGGGCAGGGAGCGGGCCCCAGCATTTT
.,TRBJ2-7,TRBV5-1,.,CASRRTTNPYEQYF,TGCGCCAGCAGAAGAACGACTAACCCGTACGAGCAGTACTTC
.,TRBJ1-1,TRBV5-1,.,CASSSRTTGNTEAFF,TGCGCCAGCAGCTCTAGGACGACAGGGAACACTGAAGCTTTCTTT
.,TRBJ2-3,TRBV14,.,CASSQVGPWGRTDTQYF,TGTGCCAGCAGCCAAGTCGGTCCCTGGGGGCGCACAGATACGCAGTATTTT
.,TRBJ2-1,TRBV30,.,CAWSPLNNEQFF,TGTGCCTGGAGTCCTTTGAACAATGAGCAGTTCTTC
.,TRBJ1-6,TRBV5-6,.,CASLVWQGNSPLHF,TGTGCCAGCCTTGTATGGCAGGGAAATTCACCCCTCCACTTT
.,TRBJ1-1,TRBV6-1,.,CATQGGSAAPTEAFF,TGTGCCACCCAGGGCGGGTCTGCGGCGCCCACTGAAGCTTTCTTT
.,TRBJ2-3,TRBV28,TRBD2,CASRGTSGSSDTQYF,TGTGCCAGCAGGGGGACTAGCGGGAGTTCAGATACGCAGTATTTT
.,TRBJ1-2,TRBV6-1,.,CASSEGWGYTF,TGTGCCAGCAGTGAGGGCTGGGGCTACACCTTC
.,TRBJ2-3,TRBV7-9,.,CASSGTSNTQYF,TGTGCCAGTTCCGGGACCAGCAATACGCAGTATTTT
.,TRBJ2-7,TRBV6-6,.,CASSYSEGNYEQYF,TGTGCCAGCAGTTACTCGGAGGGTAACTACGAGCAGTACTTC
.,TRBJ2-7,TRBV21-1,.,CASSKAGTARGLSYEQYF,TGTGCCAGCAGCAAAGCGGGGACAGCGCGAGGCCTTAGCTACGAGCAGTACTTC
.,TRBJ2-2,TRBV5-1,.,CASSPQGGTWTGELFF,TGCGCCAGCAGCCCCCAGGGGGGAACCTGGACCGGGGAGCTGTTTTTT
.,TRBJ2-1,TRBV29-1,TRBD1,CSAQLRDSSYNEQFF,TGCAGCGCACAACTACGGGACAGCTCCTACAATGAGCAGTTCTTC
once,TRBJ1-5,TRBV9,.,CASSVGKTGQPQHF,TGTGCCAGCAGCGTAGGGAAAACTGGGCAGCCCCAGCATTTT
.,TRBJ2-5,TRBV7-3,.,CASSLTGVGSGQETQYF,TGTGCCAGCAGCTTAACGGGTGTTGGGTCAGGCCAAGAGACCCAGTACTTC
.,TRBJ1-2,TRBV5-1,.,CASSLAQADYGYTF,TGCGCCAGCAGCTTGGCACAGGCCGACTATGGCTACACCTTC
.,TRBJ2-2,TRBV5-6,.,CASSFRGRGTGELFF,TGTGCCAGCAGCTTCAGGGGCCGGGGGACCGGGGAGCTGTTTTTT
.,TRBJ1-2,TRBV30,.,CACTRTVDYGYTF,TGTGCCTGCACCAGGACAGTAGACTATGGCTACACCTTC
.,TRBJ2-7,TRBV6-6,TRBD1,CASSYPGQGADEQYF,TGTGCCAGCAGTTACCCGGGACAGGGGGCGGACGAGCAGTACTTC
.,TRBJ1-1,TRBV19,TRBD1,CASRGGQGSTNTEAFF,TGTGCCAGTAGGGGAGGACAGGGGAGTACGAACACTGAAGCTTTCTTT
.,TRBJ1-2,TRBV28,TRBD1,CASSQGGGNYGYTF,TGTGCCAGCAGCCAGGGGGGAGGGAACTATGGCTACACCTTC
.,TRBJ1-1,TRBV5-8,.,CASIKQVNTEAFF,TGTGCCAGCATAAAACAGGTGAACACTGAAGCTTTCTTT
once,TRBJ2-2,TRBV6-5,.,CASAVRGELFF,TGTGCCAGCGCAGTACGCGGGGAGCTGTTTTTT
.,TRBJ2-7,TRBV7-8,TRBD1,CATQGEGSYEQYF,TGTGCCACACAGGGGGAAGGGTCCTACGAGCAGTACTTC
.,TRBJ2-7,TRBV7-2,.,CASRGSASPSYEQYF,TGTGCCAGCAGGGGCTCGGCTAGCCCCTCCTACGAGCAGTACTTC
.,TRBJ2-7,TRBV11-2,.,CASSLDRVSYEQYF,TGTGCCAGCAGCTTAGACAGGGTATCCTACGAGCAGTACTTC
few,TRBJ2-7,TRBV18,TRBD2,CASSPGLAGDEQYF,TGTGCCAGCTCACCGGGACTAGCGGGGGACGAGCAGTACTTC
.,TRBJ2-3,TRBV7-2,TRBD1,CASSSRTGWTDTQYF,TGTGCCAGCAGCTCCCGGACAGGGTGGACAGATACGCAGTATTTT
few,TRBJ1-2,TRBV14,.,CASSYTGLVYGYTF,TGTGCCAGCAGCTATACAGGGTTGGTCTATGGCTACACCTTC
.,TRBJ1-5,TRBV6-1,.,CASRDRREGNQPQHF,TGTGCCAGCAGAGACAGGAGAGAGGGCAATCAGCCCCAGCATTTT
.,TRBJ1-2,TRBV6-5,.,CASSYDAAPYGYTF,TGTGCCAGCAGTTACGATGCAGCGCCCTATGGCTACACCTTC